These 29 T cell receptor beta chains were all obtained from the same sample, sequenced in a study of cytomegalovirus exposure and HLA in healthy donors. PCR used 60 Vbeta primers and 13 Jbeta primers. TCRdb keeps only in-frame clones here, not all; method: immunoSEQ multiplex PCR. Found here are hundreds of thousands of clones, about three quarters of them singletons; the top ten hold 1.5% to 2%. Sequenced sample: PBMCs. The receptors derive from a young man in good health and CMV-seronegative.

This chain connects TRBV29-1 to TRBJ1-2; possibly TRBD1 for D (6 bases). Germline CDR1 is SQVTM and CDR2 is ANQGSEA. Trimming cost V 2 bases and J 4 bases, with 8 bases left between them. The CDR3 runs 12 residues. The CDR3 sequence is CSVENRVYGYTF. DNA of the CDR3: TGCAGCGTTGAAAACAGGGTCTATGGCTACACCTTC.

The CDR3 bases are TGTGCCAGCAGCTTATACGGGAGTCTCGGCTATGGCTACACCTTC. This gives the protein CASSLYGSLGYGYTF. The chain recombines TRBV13 with TRBJ1-2; D remains unclear. V lost 2 bases and J 4 bases, leaving 14 bases between the germline ends. The CDR3 extends over 15 amino acids. Germline values: CDR1 PRHDT, CDR2 FYEKMQ (reference sequence).

The chain is built from TRBV19 and TRBJ1-1; no clear D gene. Per germline, CDR1 LNHDA and CDR2 SQIVND (reference sequence). This CDR3 is 14 amino acids long. Trimming cost V 1 base and J 4 bases, with 10 bases left between them. The DNA for the CDR3 is TGTGCCAGTAGTATAGTTCCCGGTACCACTGAAGCTTTCTTT. Translation: CASSIVPGTTEAFF.

The chain combines TRBV6-1 with TRBJ2-1, with D uncertain. Trimming removed 2 bases from V and 7 bases from J, with 6 bases in between. The CDR3 runs to 12 residues. Germline CDR1 is MNHNS and CDR2 is SASEGT. The CDR3: CASSESGNEQFF. As DNA, the CDR3 is TGTGCCAGCAGTGAATCCGGGAATGAGCAGTTCTTC.

This clone was detected only a few times. The rearrangement joins TRBV5-1 to TRBJ2-3; unclear D gene. The CDR3 extends over 13 amino acids. Between the trimmed V and J ends, which lost 0 bases and 7 bases, there was a span of 9 bases. Germline V gene sequence: CDR1 SGHRS, CDR2 YFSETQ. In DNA form, the CDR3 reads TGCGCCAGCAGCTTGGTATCAGGTAATACGCAGTATTTT. This codes for CASSLVSGNTQYF.

This clone was picked up a small number of times. The chain couples TRBV6-1 to TRBJ1-4, with 10 bases that match TRBD1. Per germline, CDR1 MNHNS and CDR2 SASEGT. This CDR3 has 14 amino acids. Trimming at V came to 6 bases and at J to 8 bases, leaving 6 bases not matched to a gene. CDR3 DNA: TGTGCCAGCAGACGGACAGGGGGTAACGAAAAACTGTTTTTT. Its protein is CASRRTGGNEKLFF.

The chain uses TRBV9 and TRBJ2-5; D is possibly TRBD1 (6 bases). The CDR3 is 16 residues long. Germline assignment: CDR1 SGDLS and CDR2 YYNGEE. V was pared by 2 bases and J by 3 bases, with 17 bases between. The CDR3 DNA reads TGTGCCAGCAGCGTCTTGGGCAGGGGTGTCGAAGAGACCCAGTACTTC. Translation: CASSVLGRGVEETQYF.

Concerning this clone: Other DNA variants within this sample encode the same CDR3. The V call is TRBV19, the J call TRBJ1-5, with 8 bases matching TRBD1. Germline CDR1 and CDR2: LNHDA and SQIVND (reference sequence). The CDR3 runs 13 residues. Unmatched junction bases numbered 0, after V lost 6 bases and J lost 2 bases. DNA of the CDR3: TGTGCCAGTAGGGGACAGGGCAATCAGCCCCAGCATTTT. Its translation: CASRGQGNQPQHF.

This clone was counted a single time. This chain joins TRBV5-1 and TRBJ1-2; 9 bases map to TRBD1. Germline-derived CDR1 and CDR2 are SGHRS and YFSETQ. The J segment lost 8 bases and the V segment lost 2 bases, leaving 7 bases of the junction unmatched. The CDR3 loop spans 14 amino acids. The CDR3 DNA reads TGCGCCAGCAGCTTTATGACAGGGGGTGGCGGCTACACCTTC. It specifies CASSFMTGGGGYTF.

This clone was seen only once. The chain carries TRBV6-4 and TRBJ2-1, with TRBD2 matching over 8 bases. Trimming removed 5 bases from V and 9 bases from J; junction bases left unmatched: 6. Germline lookup yields CDR1 MRHNA and CDR2 SNTAGT. This CDR3 contains 13 residues. The CDR3: CASSWGLGTEQFF. DNA for the CDR3: TGTGCCAGCAGTTGGGGACTAGGGACTGAGCAGTTCTTC.

V is TRBV27 and J is TRBJ2-3; 10 bases are a match to TRBD2. This CDR3 has 15 amino acids. Germline V gene sequence: CDR1 MNHEY, CDR2 SMNVEV (reference sequence). Trimming at V came to 4 bases and at J to 7 bases, leaving 8 bases not matched to a gene. The CDR3 bases are TGTGCCAGCAGTTCCGGGACTAGCGCGGCATATACGCAGTATTTT. Translated: CASSSGTSAAYTQYF.

The rearrangement joins TRBV4-1 to TRBJ1-1; a possible D gene is TRBD1 (5 bases). Between the trimmed V and J ends, which lost 0 bases and 4 bases, there was a span of 12 bases. The CDR3 totals 15 residues. Germline CDR1 reads MGHRA; CDR2 reads YSYEKL. Here the CDR3 reads CASSQERGLGTEAFF. The DNA for the CDR3 is TGCGCCAGCAGCCAAGAGCGGGGGTTGGGCACTGAAGCTTTCTTT.

A single count supports this clone. The chain links TRBV7-9 to TRBJ1-2; 9 nucleotides line up with TRBD1. The germline V gene has CDR1 SEHNR and CDR2 FQNEAQ (reference sequence). The CDR3 spans 15 residues. Trimming cost V 1 base and J 4 bases; bases outside gene matches: 4. The CDR3 DNA follows: TGTGCCAGCAGCTTAGAGGACAGGGGAAGCTATGGCTACACCTTC. Amino acids: CASSLEDRGSYGYTF.

This clone came up once. The J gene is TRBJ2-7, the V gene TRBV7-9; 9 nucleotides match TRBD2. The germline V gene encodes CDR1 SEHNR and CDR2 FQNEAQ (reference sequence). This CDR3 is 15 amino acids long. The V and J ends lost 0 bases and 7 bases, in that order; junction bases with no gene match: 7. CDR3 region: CASSLAAGGPKEQYF. The CDR3 DNA reads as TGTGCCAGCAGCTTAGCGGCGGGAGGGCCCAAAGAGCAGTACTTC. Full variable domain (outside the CDR3, taken from reference TRBV7-9 and TRBJ2-7): DTGVSQNPRHKITKRGQNVTFRCDPISEHNRLYWYRQTLGQGPEFLTYFQNEAQLEKSRLLSDRFSAERPKGSFSTLEIQRTEQGDSAMYLCASSLAAGGPKEQYFGPGTRLTVT.

This clone has just one count. In nucleotides, the CDR3 is TGTGCCAGCAGCGTATCCGGGACAGCCTACGAGCAGTACTTC. Amino acids: CASSVSGTAYEQYF. The chain recombines TRBV11-3 with TRBJ2-7; 7 nucleotides agree with TRBD1. Trimming cost V 5 bases and J 2 bases; bases outside gene matches: 6. Germline loops: CDR1 SGHNT, CDR2 YENEEA. This CDR3 is built from 14 residues.

This clone turned up a few times. The V and J genes are TRBV30 and TRBJ1-1; 8 bases align to TRBD1. Germline CDR1 reads GTSNPN; CDR2 reads SVGIG (reference sequence). The ends lost 3 bases at V and 6 bases at J; junction bases unmatched: 3. The length of the CDR3 is 12 residues. The DNA for the CDR3 is TGTGCCTGGAGCCAGACAGGGGCTGAAGCTTTCTTT. Encoded protein: CAWSQTGAEAFF.

J is TRBJ1-1 and V is TRBV18; 7 bases map to TRBD1. V lost 5 bases to trimming and J lost 2 bases; unmatched junction nucleotides: 5. CDR3 length equals 14 residues. Germline assignment: CDR1 KGHSH and CDR2 LQKENI. The CDR3 bases are TGTGCCAGCTCAGCCCGGGACAGCAACACTGAAGCTTTCTTT. Translated, it gives CASSARDSNTEAFF.

V is TRBV30 and J is TRBJ1-5, with TRBD1 identical over 11 bases. Trimming cost V 0 bases and J 1 base; bases outside gene matches: 5. The CDR3 sequence is 17 residues long. Germline assignment: CDR1 GTSNPN and CDR2 SVGIG (reference sequence). The CDR3 DNA follows: TGTGCCTGGAGTGTGGGACAGGGGGACTGGAGCAATCAGCCCCAGCATTTT. Encoded protein: CAWSVGQGDWSNQPQHF.

The V gene is TRBV19, the J gene TRBJ1-5, with TRBD1 matching over 8 bases. Trimming took 5 bases from V and 2 from J; bases not matched to a gene: 2. CDR1 is LNHDA and CDR2 is SQIVND in the germline V gene (reference sequence). CDR3 length equals 14 residues. The CDR3 spells CASSLTGGNQPQHF. The CDR3 DNA reads as TGTGCCAGTAGTTTGACAGGGGGCAATCAGCCCCAGCATTTT.

This sequence joins TRBV30 and TRBJ2-2; weak D call: TRBD2 (5 bases). Between the trimmed V and J ends, which lost 4 bases and 6 bases, there was a span of 12 bases. The CDR3 runs to 13 residues. CDR1 GTSNPN and CDR2 SVGIG come from the germline V gene (reference sequence). The CDR3 DNA reads TGTGCCTGGAACAAAGGACTCGCCGGGGAGCTGTTTTTT. Its protein is CAWNKGLAGELFF.

This chain links TRBV7-9 with TRBJ2-7; 7 positions agree with TRBD1. The V gene's germline CDR1 is SEHNR and CDR2 FQNEAQ (reference sequence). The CDR3 covers 15 residues. The ends lost 1 base at V and 0 bases at J; junction bases unmatched: 3. This CDR3 reads CASSLEDRSSYEQYF. As DNA, the CDR3 is TGTGCCAGCAGCTTAGAGGACAGGAGCTCCTACGAGCAGTACTTC. Full variable domain (rest looked up from reference TRBV7-9 and TRBJ2-7): DTGVSQNPRHKITKRGQNVTFRCDPISEHNRLYWYRQTLGQGPEFLTYFQNEAQLEKSRLLSDRFSAERPKGSFSTLEIQRTEQGDSAMYLCASSLEDRSSYEQYFGPGTRLTVT.

The DNA of the CDR3 is TGTGCCAGCACCCAGGGGGCGGAGGCTGAAGCTTTCTTT. This translates into CASTQGAEAEAFF. The rearrangement uses TRBV28 and TRBJ1-1; 8 bases fit TRBD1. The CDR3 totals 13 residues. Trimming took 7 bases from V and 6 from J; bases not matched to a gene: 7. CDR1 and CDR2 (germline): MDHEN, SYDVKM.

The rearrangement links TRBV18 to TRBJ2-1, with 11 bases that match TRBD2. The V segment lost 6 bases and the J segment 7 bases; nucleotides outside the gene matches: 14. Germline V lookup: CDR1 KGHSH, CDR2 LQKENI. This CDR3 is 17 amino acids long. This chain's CDR3 is CASSPGTSGRRANEQFF. As DNA, the CDR3 is TGTGCCAGCTCCCCCGGGACTAGCGGAAGGCGGGCTAATGAGCAGTTCTTC.

J is TRBJ2-5 and V is TRBV30; the D is unclear. The V gene lost 3 bases and the J gene lost 0 bases, with 11 bases spanning the gap. Germline-derived CDR1 and CDR2 are GTSNPN and SVGIG (reference sequence). The CDR3 contains 14 residues. CDR3 in DNA: TGTGCCTGGAGACAGCCACCGTACCAAGAGACCCAGTACTTC. It codes for CAWRQPPYQETQYF. The whole variable domain, filled in from reference TRBV30 and TRBJ2-5, reads SQTIHQWPATLVQPVGSPLSLECTVEGTSNPNLYWYRQAAGRGLQLLFYSVGIGQISSEVPQNLSASRPQDRQFILSSKKLLLSDSGFYLCAWRQPPYQETQYFGPGTRLLVL.

This clone was counted a single time. This chain uses TRBV25-1 with TRBJ2-1; 14 bases fit TRBD2. The CDR3 has 15 amino acids. V was pared by 7 bases and J by 5 bases, with 4 bases of the junction left unmatched. The germline V gene has CDR1 MGHDK and CDR2 SYGVNS. The CDR3 bases are TGTGCCAGCATCAAGACTAGCGGGGGGGACAATGAGCAGTTCTTC. Its translation: CASIKTSGGDNEQFF.

The gene calls are TRBV28 and TRBJ1-2, with no clear D. The V gene's germline CDR1 is MDHEN and CDR2 SYDVKM. The germline V and J ends were trimmed by 5 bases and 3 bases, with 19 bases remaining between them. The CDR3 consists of 16 residues. CDR3 residues: CASSLRVASEDYGYTF. The CDR3 nucleotides are TGTGCCAGCAGTCTACGTGTGGCGTCCGAGGACTATGGCTACACCTTC.

This clone was recorded once. The gene calls are TRBV11-2 and TRBJ1-1, with 7 bases matching TRBD1. After removal of 1 base from V and 9 bases from J, the junction contained 5 bases not matched to a gene. The V gene's germline CDR1 is SGHAT and CDR2 FQNNGV. The CDR3 totals 13 residues. CDR3 bases: TGTGCCAGCAGCTTAGGACAGGGAGTGAAAGCTTTCTTT. Its protein is CASSLGQGVKAFF.

The V and J genes are TRBV2 and TRBJ1-5; D might be TRBD1 (6 bases). Germline CDR1 is SNHLY and CDR2 is FYNNEI. V gave up 4 bases and J gave up 0 bases, with 10 bases separating them. This CDR3 has 15 amino acids. This chain's CDR3 is CASSVRTVSNQPQHF. Written as DNA, the CDR3 is TGTGCCAGCAGTGTTAGGACAGTTAGCAATCAGCCCCAGCATTTT.

The CDR3 DNA is TGTGCCAGCAGCGACCGAAGCGGGAGTCTCACCGGGGAGCTGTTTTTT. It specifies CASSDRSGSLTGELFF. V is TRBV9 and J is TRBJ2-2, with 8 bases aligning to TRBD2. This CDR3 is 16 amino acids long. Unmatched junction bases numbered 8, after V lost 3 bases and J lost 4 bases. Germline values: CDR1 SGDLS, CDR2 YYNGEE.